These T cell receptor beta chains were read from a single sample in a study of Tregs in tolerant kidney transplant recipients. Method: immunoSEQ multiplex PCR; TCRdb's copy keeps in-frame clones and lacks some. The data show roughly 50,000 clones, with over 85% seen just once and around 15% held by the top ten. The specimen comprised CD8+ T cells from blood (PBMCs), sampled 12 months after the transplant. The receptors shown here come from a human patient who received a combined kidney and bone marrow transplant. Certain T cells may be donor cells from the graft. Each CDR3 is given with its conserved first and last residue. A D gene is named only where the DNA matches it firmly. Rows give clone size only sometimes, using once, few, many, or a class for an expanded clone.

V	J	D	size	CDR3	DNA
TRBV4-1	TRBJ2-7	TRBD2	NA	CASSQSLAGVFYEQYF	TGCGCCAGCAGCCAATCACTAGCGGGAGTCTTCTACGAGCAGTACTTC
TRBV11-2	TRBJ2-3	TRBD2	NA	CASSLVSAGGDTQYF	TGTGCCAGCAGCTTAGTGTCGGCGGGGGGGGATACGCAGTATTTT
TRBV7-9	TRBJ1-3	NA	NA	CASSHLGTLSGNTIYF	TGTGCCAGCAGTCATCTCGGGACACTCTCTGGAAACACCATATATTTT
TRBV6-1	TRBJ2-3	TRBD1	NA	CASSEARTGGSTDTQYF	TGTGCCAGCAGTGAAGCCCGGACAGGGGGTAGCACAGATACGCAGTATTTT
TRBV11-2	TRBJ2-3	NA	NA	CASSLHPAMERSTDTQYF	TGTGCCAGCAGCCTCCACCCGGCGATGGAGCGGAGCACAGATACGCAGTATTTT
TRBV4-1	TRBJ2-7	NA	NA	CASSQDWGYEQYF	TGCGCCAGCAGCCAAGATTGGGGCTACGAGCAGTACTTC
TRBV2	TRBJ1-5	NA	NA	CASSDERNQPQHF	TGTGCCAGCAGTGACGAGAGGAATCAGCCCCAGCATTTT
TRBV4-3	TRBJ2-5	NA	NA	CASSQGPGGTQETQYF	TGCGCCAGCAGCCAAGGCCCCGGGGGTACCCAAGAGACCCAGTACTTC
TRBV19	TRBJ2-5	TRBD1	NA	CASSIWTGAQETQYF	TGTGCCAGTAGTATCTGGACAGGCGCTCAAGAGACCCAGTACTTC
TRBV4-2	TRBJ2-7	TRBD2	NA	CASSQAGGPYEQYF	TGTGCCAGCAGCCAAGCGGGGGGGCCCTACGAGCAGTACTTC
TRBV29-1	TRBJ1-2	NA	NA	CSAEDHGYGYTF	TGCAGCGCTGAAGACCACGGGTATGGCTACACCTTC
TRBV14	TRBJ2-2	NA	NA	CASHPRRALNGELFF	TGTGCCAGCCACCCGCGGAGGGCTTTAAACGGGGAGCTGTTTTTT
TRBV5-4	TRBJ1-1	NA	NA	CASSLGGLQAFF	TGTGCCAGCAGCTTGGGGGGGCTTCAAGCTTTCTTT
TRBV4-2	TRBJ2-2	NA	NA	CASSQEFRDLDTGELFF	TGTGCCAGCAGCCAAGAGTTCCGGGATCTTGACACCGGGGAGCTGTTTTTT
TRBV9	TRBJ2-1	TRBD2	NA	CASSEGSGTSGNNEQFF	TGTGCCAGCAGCGAGGGGTCCGGGACTAGCGGGAACAATGAGCAGTTCTTC
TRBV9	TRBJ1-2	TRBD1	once	CASSVGGTGSLGDTF	TGTGCCAGCAGCGTAGGCGGGACAGGGAGTCTGGGAGACACCTTC
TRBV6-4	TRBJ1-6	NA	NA	CASSDRGFASPLHF	TGTGCCAGCAGCGACCGGGGGTTTGCTTCACCCCTCCACTTT
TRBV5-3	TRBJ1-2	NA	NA	CARSSFGAPCFGYTF	TGTGCCAGAAGCTCCTTTGGGGCCCCGTGTTTTGGCTACACCTTC
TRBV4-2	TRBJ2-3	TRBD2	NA	CASSQDGSSGGSWTQYF	TGTGCCAGCAGCCAAGATGGTAGTAGCGGGGGGAGTTGGACGCAGTATTTT
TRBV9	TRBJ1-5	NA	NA	CASSVGSGNQPQHF	TGTGCCAGCAGCGTAGGGTCAGGCAATCAGCCCCAGCATTTT
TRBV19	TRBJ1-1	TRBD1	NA	CASSIGDRGLVTEAFF	TGTGCCAGTAGTATTGGGGACAGGGGGCTTGTCACTGAAGCTTTCTTT
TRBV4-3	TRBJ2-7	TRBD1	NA	CASSHLKGQGTYEQYF	TGCGCCAGCAGCCACCTCAAAGGACAGGGGACCTACGAGCAGTACTTC
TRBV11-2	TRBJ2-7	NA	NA	CASSLARFYEQYF	TGTGCCAGCAGCTTAGCCCGGTTCTACGAGCAGTACTTC
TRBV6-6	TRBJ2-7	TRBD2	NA	CASSETGLAGEQYF	TGTGCCAGCAGTGAGACGGGACTAGCGGGGGAGCAGTACTTC
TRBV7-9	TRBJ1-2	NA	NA	CASSLGLKGYTF	TGTGCCAGCAGCTTAGGTCTCAAGGGGTACACCTTC
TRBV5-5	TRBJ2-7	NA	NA	CASSFPIRGWGYEQYF	TGTGCCAGCAGCTTTCCGATCAGGGGTTGGGGGTACGAGCAGTACTTC
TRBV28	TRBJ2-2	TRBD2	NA	CASSWLSGGYTGELFF	TGTGCCAGCAGTTGGCTTAGCGGGGGATATACCGGGGAGCTGTTTTTT
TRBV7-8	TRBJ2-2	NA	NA	CASSTYAGVRTGELFF	TGTGCCAGCAGCACTTACGCAGGGGTTAGGACCGGGGAGCTGTTTTTT
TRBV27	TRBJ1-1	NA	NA	CASSLLQGSTEAFF	TGTGCCAGCAGTTTATTACAGGGTAGCACTGAAGCTTTCTTT
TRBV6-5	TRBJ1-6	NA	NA	CASTTGNSPLHF	TGTGCCAGCACTACGGGGAATTCACCCCTCCACTTT
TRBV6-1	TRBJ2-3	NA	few	CASSEDRAAVHTDTQYF	TGTGCCAGCAGTGAAGACCGAGCAGCGGTACACACAGATACGCAGTATTTT
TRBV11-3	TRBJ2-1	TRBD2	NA	CASSPPGGGSGRYNEQFF	TGTGCCAGCAGCCCCCCGGGGGGAGGTAGCGGCCGATACAATGAGCAGTTCTTC
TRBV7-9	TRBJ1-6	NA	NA	CASSGAGESPLHF	TGTGCCAGCAGCGGAGCGGGGGAATCACCCCTCCACTTT
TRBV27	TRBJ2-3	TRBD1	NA	CASSLLQGLDTQYF	TGTGCCAGCAGTTTGTTACAGGGGCTGGATACGCAGTATTTT
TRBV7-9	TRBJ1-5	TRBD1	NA	CASSRDRVDQPQHF	TGTGCCAGCAGCAGGGACAGGGTGGATCAGCCCCAGCATTTT
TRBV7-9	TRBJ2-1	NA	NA	CASSLGSGSYNEQFF	TGTGCCAGCAGCTTAGGTAGCGGCTCCTACAATGAGCAGTTCTTC
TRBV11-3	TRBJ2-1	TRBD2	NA	CASSYGTSGTYNEQFF	TGTGCCAGCAGCTATGGGACTAGCGGGACCTACAATGAGCAGTTCTTC
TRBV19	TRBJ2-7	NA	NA	CASSPRGNRYEQYF	TGTGCCAGTAGCCCCAGGGGAAACCGCTACGAGCAGTACTTC
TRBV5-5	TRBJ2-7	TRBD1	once	CASSWTGEEQYF	TGTGCCAGCAGCTGGACAGGGGAGGAGCAGTACTTC
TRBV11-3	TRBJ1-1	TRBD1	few	CASSLDRATEAFF	TGTGCCAGCAGCTTGGACAGGGCCACTGAAGCTTTCTTT
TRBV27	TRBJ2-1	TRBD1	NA	CASSQLNSDRGWNNEQFF	TGTGCCAGCAGTCAACTTAACTCGGACAGGGGATGGAACAATGAGCAGTTCTTC
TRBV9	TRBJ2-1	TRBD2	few	CASSVVAGGAEQFF	TGTGCCAGCAGCGTAGTGGCGGGGGGAGCTGAGCAGTTCTTC
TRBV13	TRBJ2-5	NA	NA	CASSLGSETQYF	TGTGCCAGCAGCCTAGGGTCGGAGACCCAGTACTTC
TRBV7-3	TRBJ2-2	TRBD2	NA	CASSDRGAGVPGELFF	TGTGCCAGCAGCGACCGGGGAGCGGGGGTTCCCGGGGAGCTGTTTTTT
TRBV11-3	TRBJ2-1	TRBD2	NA	CASSSQTSGRAYNEQFF	TGTGCCAGCAGCAGCCAGACTAGCGGGAGGGCCTACAATGAGCAGTTCTTC
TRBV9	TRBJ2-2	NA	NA	CASMAENTGELFF	TGTGCCAGCATGGCTGAGAACACCGGGGAGCTGTTTTTT
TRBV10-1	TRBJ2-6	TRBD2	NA	CASSDWASGGGCTGANVLTF	TGCGCCAGCAGTGATTGGGCTAGCGGGGGGGGATGTACTGGGGCCAACGTCCTGACTTTC
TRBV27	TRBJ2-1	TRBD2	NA	CASSFSTSSLQFF	TGTGCCAGCAGTTTTTCGACTAGCTCCTTGCAGTTCTTC
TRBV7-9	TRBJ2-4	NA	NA	CASSLDLGGQNIQYF	TGTGCCAGCAGCTTAGATTTGGGGGGGCAAAACATTCAGTACTTC
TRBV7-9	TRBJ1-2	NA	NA	CASSLDVRGPYYGYTF	TGTGCCAGCAGCTTAGATGTCAGGGGTCCCTACTATGGCTACACCTTC
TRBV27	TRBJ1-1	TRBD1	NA	CASSMTGYTEAFF	TGTGCCAGCAGTATGACAGGGTACACTGAAGCTTTCTTT
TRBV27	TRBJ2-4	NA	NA	CASSLRGENIQYF	TGTGCCAGCAGTTTGCGGGGCGAAAACATTCAGTACTTC
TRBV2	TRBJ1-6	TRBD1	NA	CASSEIHRGNSPLHF	TGTGCCAGCAGTGAAATCCACAGGGGAAATTCACCCCTCCACTTT
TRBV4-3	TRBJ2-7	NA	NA	CASSQSGTTYSYEQYF	TGCGCCAGCAGCCAATCCGGGACAACCTACTCCTACGAGCAGTACTTC